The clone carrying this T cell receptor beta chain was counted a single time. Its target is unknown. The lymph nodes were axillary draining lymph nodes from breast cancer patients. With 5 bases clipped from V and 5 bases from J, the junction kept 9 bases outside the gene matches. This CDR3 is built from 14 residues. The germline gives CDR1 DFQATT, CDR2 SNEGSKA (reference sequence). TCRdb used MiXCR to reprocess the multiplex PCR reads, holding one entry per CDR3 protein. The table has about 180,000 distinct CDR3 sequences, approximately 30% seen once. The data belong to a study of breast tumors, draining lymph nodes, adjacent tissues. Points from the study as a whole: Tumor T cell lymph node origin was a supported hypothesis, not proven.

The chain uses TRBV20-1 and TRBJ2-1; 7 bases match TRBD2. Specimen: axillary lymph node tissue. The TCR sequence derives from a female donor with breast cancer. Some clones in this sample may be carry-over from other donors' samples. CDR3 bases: TGCAGTGCTCCCGCTAGCGGTAAAAACAATGAGCAGTTCTTC. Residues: CSAPASGKNNEQFF.